This T cell receptor (beta chain) was sequenced in a study of CD8 T cells in Susac syndrome. cDNA came from roughly 0.47 to 1 ug RNA primed by random hexamers. Each CDR3 protein gets one entry after TCRdb re-called the immunoSEQ multiplex PCR reads with MiXCR. This sample has approximately 270,000 distinct CDR3 sequences, with roughly 95% found just once. The CDR3 contains 13 residues. CDR1 is LGHDT, CDR2 YNNKEL, per germline (reference sequence). V lost 8 bases, J lost 0 bases, and 9 bases lay in between. This chain joins TRBV3-1 and TRBJ2-3, with D unclear. The receptor's source is a human donor with multiple sclerosis. The sample consisted of CD4+ T cells from PBMCs. CDR3 DNA sequence: TGTGCCAGCGCCCTACTGAGCACAGATACGCAGTATTTT. The encoded protein is CASALLSTDTQYF.